Shown below are 26 T cell receptor beta chains from a single sample sequenced in a study of technical replicates of blood from a handful of donors. The repertoire was sequenced with immunoSEQ multiplex PCR; TCRdb's copy has only in-frame clones and lacks some. Of about 13,000 clones in the sample, approximately 95% are singletons; the top ten hold 7.4%. Sequencing input: PBMCs. These receptors all come from a human donor in good health.

The chain has TRBV11-1 and TRBJ1-6; TRBD1 might be the D (5 bases). Germline CDR1 and CDR2: SGHAT and FQDESV (reference sequence). The CDR3 consists of 12 residues. V gave up 6 bases and J gave up 10 bases, with 10 bases separating them. The CDR3, as DNA: TGTGCCAGCAGTTCAGGGTTCTCACCCCTCCACTTT. The encoded protein is CASSSGFSPLHF.

The chain is built from TRBV5-1 and TRBJ2-7; D gene uncertain. CDR1 is SGHRS and CDR2 is YFSETQ in the germline V gene. CDR3 length: 15 residues. The V gene lost 0 bases and the J gene lost 0 bases, with 10 bases spanning the gap. This CDR3 is CASSLVQMSSYEQYF. CDR3 DNA sequence: TGCGCCAGCAGCTTGGTACAGATGAGCTCCTACGAGCAGTACTTC.

This clone was observed once. The gene calls are TRBV20-1 and TRBJ1-1, with 9 bases that match TRBD1. J lost 8 bases, V lost 5 bases, and 3 bases had no gene match. The CDR3 is 11 residues long. Germline CDR1 is DFQATT and CDR2 is SNEGSKA (reference sequence). CDR3 in amino acids: CSALGTGEAFF. In nucleotides, the CDR3 is TGCAGTGCTTTAGGGACAGGGGAAGCTTTCTTT.

J is TRBJ1-1 and V is TRBV6-5; possibly TRBD1 for D (6 bases). V lost 8 bases, J lost 5 bases, and 15 bases lay in between. The germline V gene has CDR1 MNHEY and CDR2 SVGAGI. The CDR3 runs to 13 residues. CDR3 DNA sequence: TGTGCCAGCTTCCGGGGGGCTAGGACTGAAGCTTTCTTT. Translated, it gives CASFRGARTEAFF.

This chain joins TRBV7-2 and TRBJ1-3; D is uncertain. Germline lookup yields CDR1 SGHTA and CDR2 FQGNSA. The V and J ends lost 8 bases and 0 bases respectively, with 8 bases between them. The length of the CDR3 is 13 residues. The CDR3 reads CASGEFSGNTIYF. Written as DNA, the CDR3 is TGTGCCAGCGGGGAGTTCTCTGGAAACACCATATATTTT.

V and J are TRBV11-2 and TRBJ2-5, with 9 bases matching TRBD1. Germline CDR1 and CDR2: SGHAT and FQNNGV. The V segment lost 2 bases and the J segment 5 bases; nucleotides outside the gene matches: 6. The CDR3 contains 15 residues. This CDR3 is CASSLIPGQGETQYF. Here the CDR3 DNA reads TGTGCCAGCAGCTTAATTCCGGGACAGGGTGAGACCCAGTACTTC.

This clone was observed a handful of times. The chain is built from TRBV27 and TRBJ2-7, with a weak D call TRBD1 (5 bases). Germline V gives CDR1 MNHEY, CDR2 SMNVEV (reference sequence). V was clipped by 6 bases and J by 7 bases, with 16 bases between them. The CDR3 loop spans 13 amino acids. CDR3 region: CASSPTAAGEQYF. In nucleotides, the CDR3 is TGTGCCAGCAGCCCAACAGCAGCAGGGGAGCAGTACTTC.

This sequence joins TRBV7-8 and TRBJ2-5; 12 bases match TRBD2. Germline V lookup: CDR1 SGHVS, CDR2 FQNEAQ. Germline trimming cut 1 base from V and 5 bases from J; bases unmatched to any gene: 8. This CDR3 is built from 17 residues. The CDR3 DNA sequence: TGTGCCAGCAGCTTAGGGGTTCTAGCGGGAGGGCTGGAGACCCAGTACTTC. Its translation: CASSLGVLAGGLETQYF.

The chain links TRBV18 to TRBJ1-1; D is possibly TRBD1 (6 bases). The CDR3 is made up of 15 amino acids. Germline V gives CDR1 KGHSH, CDR2 LQKENI. V lost 5 bases to trimming and J lost 0 bases, with 13 bases between them. CDR3 in amino acids: CASSDRTEMNTEAFF. In nucleotides, the CDR3 is TGTGCCAGCTCAGACAGGACAGAGATGAACACTGAAGCTTTCTTT.

The chain has TRBV29-1 and TRBJ2-3; D is possibly TRBD1 (5 bases). The CDR3 spans 14 residues. Per germline, CDR1 SQVTM and CDR2 ANQGSEA. The V gene lost 5 bases and the J gene lost 2 bases, with 14 bases spanning the gap. The CDR3 coding sequence is TGCAGCGTTCGAGACAGAGCAGACACAGATACGCAGTATTTT. Residues: CSVRDRADTDTQYF.

This chain joins TRBV9 and TRBJ2-3; 8 nucleotides line up with TRBD2. V lost 0 bases and J lost 5; bases outside the gene matches: 8. The CDR3 consists of 16 residues. The germline V gene has CDR1 SGDLS and CDR2 YYNGEE. For the CDR3, the DNA is TGTGCCAGCAGCGTAGCGGGGGGGCCACGGGTAGATACGCAGTATTTT. As protein: CASSVAGGPRVDTQYF.

This clone was observed a single time. The rearrangement links TRBV6-4 to TRBJ2-2; 8 positions agree with TRBD2. Germline lookup yields CDR1 MRHNA and CDR2 SNTAGT. Losses at the gene ends were 1 base for V and 13 bases for J; bases not matched to a gene: 11. This CDR3 contains 15 residues. This chain's CDR3 is CASSDLASGPGRLFF. CDR3 bases: TGTGCCAGCAGTGACTTGGCTAGCGGGCCCGGCCGGCTGTTTTTT.

J is TRBJ1-1 and V is TRBV5-1; maybe TRBD1 (5 bases). The germline V gene has CDR1 SGHRS and CDR2 YFSETQ. V was clipped by 0 bases and J by 11 bases, with 14 bases between them. This CDR3 has 13 amino acids. The CDR3 spells CASSLDGQGNAFF. In DNA form, the CDR3 reads TGCGCCAGCAGCTTGGATGGGCAGGGAAACGCTTTCTTT.

The chain uses TRBV27 and TRBJ2-7, with 9 nucleotides matching TRBD1. CDR3 length: 15 residues. Trimming removed 5 bases from V and 2 bases from J; junction bases left unmatched: 7. Germline CDR1 is MNHEY and CDR2 is SMNVEV (reference sequence). CDR3 sequence reads: CASSKPGQGPYEQYF. The CDR3 nucleotides read TGTGCCAGCAGTAAACCGGGACAGGGACCCTACGAGCAGTACTTC.

The chain carries TRBV25-1 and TRBJ2-4; TRBD2 agrees at 8 bases. This CDR3 has 17 residues. Germline CDR1 reads MGHDK; CDR2 reads SYGVNS. V lost 3 bases to trimming and J lost 4 bases; unmatched junction nucleotides: 11. DNA for the CDR3: TGTGCCAGCAGTGAGCCCGCCCGTCGGGAGGGGAAAAACATTCAGTACTTC. It yields the protein CASSEPARREGKNIQYF.

The rearrangement joins TRBV7-9 to TRBJ1-1; D possibly corresponds to TRBD1 (5 bases). The CDR3 consists of 14 residues. V was trimmed by 6 bases and J by 2 bases, leaving 13 bases between them. CDR1 and CDR2 from the germline V gene are SEHNR and FQNEAQ (reference sequence). The CDR3 region is CASRFSRDNTEAFF. The CDR3 DNA reads as TGTGCCAGCAGATTCAGCAGGGATAACACTGAAGCTTTCTTT.

This rearrangement joins TRBV5-1 to TRBJ2-2; TRBD2 agrees at 12 bases. The CDR3 covers 16 residues. After removal of 4 bases from V and 8 bases from J, the junction contained 9 bases not matched to a gene. The V gene's germline CDR1 is SGHRS and CDR2 YFSETQ. The CDR3 spells CASSLRTSGTAGELFF. The CDR3 nucleotides read TGCGCCAGCAGCCTTAGGACTAGCGGGACTGCGGGGGAGCTGTTTTTT.

V usage is TRBV11-3 and J usage is TRBJ2-2; TRBD2 agrees at 7 bases. Trimming took 3 bases from V and 6 from J; bases not matched to a gene: 10. Germline CDR1 and CDR2: SGHNT and YENEEA. The CDR3 extends over 16 amino acids. CDR3 coding DNA: TGTGCCAGCAGCTTCGAGGGAGGGGATGACCCCGGGGAGCTGTTTTTT. Amino acid sequence: CASSFEGGDDPGELFF.

The chain carries TRBV30 and TRBJ1-1; 10 nucleotides agree with TRBD1. The germline V gene encodes CDR1 GTSNPN and CDR2 SVGIG (reference sequence). With 1 base clipped from V and 3 bases from J, the junction kept 14 bases outside the gene matches. The CDR3 sequence is 18 residues long. The CDR3 coding sequence is TGTGCCTGGAGTGCCGGTGGACAGGGGGATTTTAGAGACACTGAAGCTTTCTTT. It yields the protein CAWSAGGQGDFRDTEAFF. The whole variable domain, filled in from reference TRBV30 and TRBJ1-1, reads SQTIHQWPATLVQPVGSPLSLECTVEGTSNPNLYWYRQAAGRGLQLLFYSVGIGQISSEVPQNLSASRPQDRQFILSSKKLLLSDSGFYLCAWSAGGQGDFRDTEAFFGQGTRLTVV.

V gene TRBV6-1 combines with J gene TRBJ2-1; TRBD1 aligns across 7 bases. Germline V CDR1 and CDR2: MNHNS, SASEGT. The trim removed 1 base at V and 3 bases at J, leaving 3 bases unmatched. The length of the CDR3 is 15 residues. This CDR3 is CASSEEAGGYNEQFF. Written as DNA, the CDR3 is TGTGCCAGCAGTGAAGAAGCAGGGGGCTACAATGAGCAGTTCTTC.

This chain uses TRBV6-5 with TRBJ2-5, with D possibly matching TRBD2 (6 bases). The CDR3 has 15 amino acids. CDR1 and CDR2 from the germline V gene are MNHEY and SVGAGI. V was pared by 4 bases and J by 2 bases, with 14 bases between. CDR3 coding DNA: TGTGCCAGCAGTTCCACCCCGGGGGTACAAGAGACCCAGTACTTC. It codes for CASSSTPGVQETQYF.

V is TRBV19 and J is TRBJ2-3, with 10 bases matching TRBD1. CDR1 and CDR2 (germline): LNHDA, SQIVND (reference sequence). With 5 bases clipped from V and 2 bases from J, the junction kept 4 bases outside the gene matches. CDR3 length: 15 amino acids. CDR3 protein: CASSQDRGHTDTQYF. CDR3 coding DNA: TGTGCCAGTAGTCAAGACAGGGGGCACACAGATACGCAGTATTTT.

This chain joins TRBV10-2 and TRBJ2-1, with D possibly TRBD2 on 5 matching bases. Per germline, CDR1 WSHSY and CDR2 SAAADI. The V and J ends lost 6 bases and 5 bases respectively, with 11 bases between them. This CDR3 has 13 residues. The CDR3 loop reads CASRSGPDNEQFF. The CDR3 bases are TGCGCCAGCAGAAGCGGACCTGACAATGAGCAGTTCTTC.

The J gene is TRBJ2-2, the V gene TRBV11-2; TRBD2 matches at 13 bases. The germline CDR1 and CDR2 sequences are SGHAT and FQNNGV. The CDR3 runs 16 residues. The junction had 6 bases not matched to a gene; V was cut back by 4 bases and J by 7 bases. The CDR3 DNA is TGTGCCAGCAGCTCCCAAACTAGCGGGAGGGTCGGGGAGCTGTTTTTT. Translated, it gives CASSSQTSGRVGELFF. The full variable domain, rest sourced from reference TRBV11-2 and TRBJ2-2, is EAGVAQSPRYKIIEKRQSVAFWCNPISGHATLYWYQQILGQGPKLLIQFQNNGVVDDSQLPKDRFSAERLKGVDSTLKIQPAKLEDSAVYLCASSSQTSGRVGELFFGEGSRLTVL.

In nucleotides, the CDR3 is TGCGCCAGCAGCTTGGCACCAGGGGGACTCACTGAAGCTTTCTTT. Translating gives CASSLAPGGLTEAFF. The chain combines TRBV5-1 with TRBJ1-1, with TRBD1 matching 7 bases. Per the germline V gene, CDR1 is SGHRS and CDR2 is YFSETQ. V was clipped by 0 bases and J by 4 bases; unmatched bases: 6. This CDR3 has 15 residues.

J is TRBJ2-6 and V is TRBV27, with D possibly matching TRBD1 (5 bases). V gave up 4 bases and J gave up 3 bases, with 7 bases separating them. The CDR3 covers 14 residues. Germline V lookup: CDR1 MNHEY, CDR2 SMNVEV (reference sequence). CDR3 in amino acids: CASSSGLGANVLTF. CDR3 nucleotide sequence: TGTGCCAGCAGTTCAGGGCTTGGGGCCAACGTCCTGACTTTC.